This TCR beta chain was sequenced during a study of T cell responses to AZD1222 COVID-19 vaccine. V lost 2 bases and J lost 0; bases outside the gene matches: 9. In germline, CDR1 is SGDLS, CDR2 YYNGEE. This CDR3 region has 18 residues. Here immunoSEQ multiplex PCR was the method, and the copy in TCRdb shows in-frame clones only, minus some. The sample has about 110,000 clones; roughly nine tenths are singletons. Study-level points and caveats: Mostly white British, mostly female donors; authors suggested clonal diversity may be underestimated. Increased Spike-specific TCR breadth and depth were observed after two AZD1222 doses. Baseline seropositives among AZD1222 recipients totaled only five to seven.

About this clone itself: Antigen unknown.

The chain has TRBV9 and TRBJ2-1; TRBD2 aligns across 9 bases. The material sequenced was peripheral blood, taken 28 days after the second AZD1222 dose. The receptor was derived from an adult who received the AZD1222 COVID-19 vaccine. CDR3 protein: CASSVTLERGDSYNEQFF. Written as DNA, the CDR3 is TGTGCCAGCAGCGTCACTCTGGAGCGGGGGGACTCCTACAATGAGCAGTTCTTC.